This T cell receptor beta chain was observed in a study of PD-L1 blockade in urothelial cancer. Measured with immunoSEQ multiplex PCR; TCRdb has only the in-frame clones, and not every one. The sample holds around 30,000 clones, 80% to 85% seen once. With 1 base removed from V and 6 bases from J, the gap between germline ends came to 18 bases. Germline-derived CDR1 and CDR2 are MDHEN and SYDVKM. The CDR3 covers 16 residues. Described time point: peripheral blood 6 weeks after treatment start. This chain links TRBV28 with TRBJ1-2; a weak D match, TRBD1 (5 bases). This sequence originates from an older man with urothelial cancer. This sample comprised PBMCs, obtained around atezolizumab (anti-PD-L1) treatment. The CDR3 bases are TGTGCCAGCAGTTTATTGAATCCAGGGTCGGGTGATGGCTACACCTTC. Translating gives CASSLLNPGSGDGYTF.